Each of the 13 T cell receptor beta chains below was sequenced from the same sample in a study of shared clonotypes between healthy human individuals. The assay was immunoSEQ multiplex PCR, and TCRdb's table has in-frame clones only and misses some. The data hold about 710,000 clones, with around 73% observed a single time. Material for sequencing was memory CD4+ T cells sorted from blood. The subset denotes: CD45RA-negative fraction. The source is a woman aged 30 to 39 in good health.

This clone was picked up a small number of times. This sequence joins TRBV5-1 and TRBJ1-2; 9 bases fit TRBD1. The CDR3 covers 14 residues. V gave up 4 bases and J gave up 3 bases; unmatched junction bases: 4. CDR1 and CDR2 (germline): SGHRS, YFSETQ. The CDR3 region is CASSRGQGDYGYTF. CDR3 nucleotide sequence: TGCGCCAGCAGCAGGGGACAGGGCGACTATGGCTACACCTTC.

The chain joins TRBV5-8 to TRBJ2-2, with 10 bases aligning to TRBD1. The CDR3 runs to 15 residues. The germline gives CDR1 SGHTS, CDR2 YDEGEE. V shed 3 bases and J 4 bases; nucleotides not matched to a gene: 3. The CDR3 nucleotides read TGTGCCAGCAGCTCCGGGACAGGGGTCACCGGGGAGCTGTTTTTT. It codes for CASSSGTGVTGELFF.

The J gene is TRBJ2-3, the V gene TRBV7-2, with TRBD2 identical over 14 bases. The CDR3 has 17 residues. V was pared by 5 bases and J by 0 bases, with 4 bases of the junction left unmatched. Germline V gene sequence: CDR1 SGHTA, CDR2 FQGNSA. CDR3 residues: CASSKGTSGSSTDTQYF. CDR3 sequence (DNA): TGTGCCAGCAGCAAGGGGACTAGCGGGAGTAGCACAGATACGCAGTATTTT.

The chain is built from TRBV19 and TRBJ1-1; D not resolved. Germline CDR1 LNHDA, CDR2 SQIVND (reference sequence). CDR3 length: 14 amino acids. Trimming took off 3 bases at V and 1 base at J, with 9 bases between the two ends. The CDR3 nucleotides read TGTGCCAGTAGTATCAGTCTGAAGAACACTGAAGCTTTCTTT. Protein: CASSISLKNTEAFF.

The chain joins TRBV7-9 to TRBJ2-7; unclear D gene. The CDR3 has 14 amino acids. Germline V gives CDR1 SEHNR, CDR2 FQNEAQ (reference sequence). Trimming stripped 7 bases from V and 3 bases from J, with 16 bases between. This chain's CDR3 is CASTAGSSRYEQYF. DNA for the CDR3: TGTGCCAGCACCGCAGGTTCATCACGCTACGAGCAGTACTTC.

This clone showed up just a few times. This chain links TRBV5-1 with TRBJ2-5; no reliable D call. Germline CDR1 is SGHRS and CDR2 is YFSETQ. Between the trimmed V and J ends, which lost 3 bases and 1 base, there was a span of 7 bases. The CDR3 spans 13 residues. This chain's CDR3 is CASSWAIQETQYF. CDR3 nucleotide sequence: TGCGCCAGCAGCTGGGCCATCCAAGAGACCCAGTACTTC.

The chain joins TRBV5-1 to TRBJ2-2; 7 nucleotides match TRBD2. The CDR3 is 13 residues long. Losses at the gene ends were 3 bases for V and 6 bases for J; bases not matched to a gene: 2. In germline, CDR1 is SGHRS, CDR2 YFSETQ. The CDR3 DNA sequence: TGCGCCAGCAGCTCCCTAGCGGCCGGGGAGCTGTTTTTT. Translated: CASSSLAAGELFF.

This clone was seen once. The CDR3 bases are TGTGCCAGCAGCGCGTGGACTAGCGGAGAACCCTGGGGAACCTACGAGCAGTACTTC. It encodes CASSAWTSGEPWGTYEQYF. J is TRBJ2-7 and V is TRBV5-6, with 10 bases fitting TRBD2. Per germline, CDR1 SGHDT and CDR2 YYEEEE. J was trimmed by 2 bases and V by 4 bases; bases with no gene match: 18. The length of the CDR3 is 19 residues.

CDR3 coding DNA: TGCAGCGTGACACAGGGAATTCATGAGCAGTTCTTC. This translates into CSVTQGIHEQFF. The chain combines TRBV29-1 with TRBJ2-1; perhaps TRBD1 as D (6 bases). The CDR3 sequence is 12 residues long. Germline lookup yields CDR1 SQVTM and CDR2 ANQGSEA. V lost 6 bases to trimming and J lost 8 bases, with 14 bases between them.

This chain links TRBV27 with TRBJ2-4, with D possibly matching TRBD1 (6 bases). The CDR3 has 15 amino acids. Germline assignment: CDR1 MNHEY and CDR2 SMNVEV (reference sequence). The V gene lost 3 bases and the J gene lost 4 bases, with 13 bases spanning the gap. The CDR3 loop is CASSFLSDSKNIQYF. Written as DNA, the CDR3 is TGTGCCAGCAGTTTCCTCTCGGACAGTAAAAACATTCAGTACTTC.

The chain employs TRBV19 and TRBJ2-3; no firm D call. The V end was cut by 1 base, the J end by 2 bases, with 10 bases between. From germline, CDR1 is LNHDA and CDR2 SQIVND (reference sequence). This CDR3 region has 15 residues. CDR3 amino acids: CASSIARLSTDTQYF. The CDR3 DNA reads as TGTGCCAGTAGTATAGCGAGGTTGTCCACAGATACGCAGTATTTT.

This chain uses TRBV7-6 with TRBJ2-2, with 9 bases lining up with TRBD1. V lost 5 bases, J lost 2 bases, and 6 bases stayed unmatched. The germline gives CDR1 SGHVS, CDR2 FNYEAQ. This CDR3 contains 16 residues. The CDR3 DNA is TGTGCCAGCAGCCCCCAGACAGGGGGAAACACCGGGGAGCTGTTTTTT. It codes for CASSPQTGGNTGELFF.

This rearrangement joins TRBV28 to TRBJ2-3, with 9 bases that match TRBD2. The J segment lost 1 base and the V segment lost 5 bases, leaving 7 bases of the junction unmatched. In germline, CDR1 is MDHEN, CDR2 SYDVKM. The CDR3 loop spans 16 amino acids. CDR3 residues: CASSPWTSVGTDTQYF. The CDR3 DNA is TGTGCCAGCAGTCCTTGGACTAGCGTGGGCACAGATACGCAGTATTTT.